These 24 T cell receptor beta chains were sequenced from one sample in a study of blood T cell repertoires in COVID-19. Some clones are missing from TCRdb's copy, which holds only in-frame ones; the method was immunoSEQ multiplex PCR. Among over 250,000 clones, approximately 86% were seen once, and the ten largest hold under 15%. The sequencing sample was made of peripheral blood. The receptors derive from a woman between 65 and 79 years old with COVID-19, enrolled during active disease.

The V and J genes are TRBV4-2 and TRBJ2-7, with TRBD1 matching over 7 bases. Unmatched junction bases numbered 8, after V lost 0 bases and J lost 3 bases. Germline lookup yields CDR1 LGHNA and CDR2 YNFKEQ. The CDR3 spans 16 residues. CDR3 amino acids: CASSQEGGDSFYEQYF. DNA for the CDR3: TGTGCCAGCAGCCAAGAAGGGGGCGACAGTTTCTACGAGCAGTACTTC.

The chain recombines TRBV19 with TRBJ1-2; 10 nucleotides line up with TRBD1. Germline lookup yields CDR1 LNHDA and CDR2 SQIVND (reference sequence). The CDR3 spans 17 residues. Germline trimming cut 7 bases from V and 2 bases from J; bases unmatched to any gene: 13. The CDR3 nucleotides are TGTGCCAGTACCTCTATGACAGGGGGCTTCGTCAACTATGGCTACACCTTC. Protein sequence: CASTSMTGGFVNYGYTF.

Only one count was recorded for this clone. The genes are TRBV27 and TRBJ2-6; 11 bases agree with TRBD2. Germline values: CDR1 MNHEY, CDR2 SMNVEV (reference sequence). The trim removed 6 bases at V and 2 bases at J, leaving 9 bases unmatched. CDR3 size: 18 residues. The DNA for the CDR3 is TGTGCCAGCAGCCAGTACAATAGCGGGGGGGCTGGGGCCAACGTCCTGACTTTC. Protein sequence: CASSQYNSGGAGANVLTF.

The chain is built from TRBV2 and TRBJ1-1; maybe TRBD1 (6 bases). This CDR3 contains 14 residues. Germline values: CDR1 SNHLY, CDR2 FYNNEI. V gave up 6 bases and J gave up 5 bases, with 16 bases separating them. The CDR3, as DNA: TGTGCCAGCAGATTGCGGGGGGCGCGAACTGAAGCTTTCTTT. Its protein product is CASRLRGARTEAFF.

The chain couples TRBV27 to TRBJ1-5; no clear D gene. The CDR3 extends over 15 amino acids. CDR1 and CDR2 (germline): MNHEY, SMNVEV (reference sequence). Trimming removed 5 bases at V and 2 bases at J, with 13 bases between. The CDR3 bases are TGTGCCAGCAGTCCCGTGTTGGGCGGCAATCAGCCCCAGCATTTT. Encoded protein: CASSPVLGGNQPQHF.

The chain couples TRBV7-8 to TRBJ2-1, with 9 bases aligning to TRBD2. V trimming: 5 bases; J trimming: 4 bases; junction bases outside the gene matches: 9. In germline, CDR1 is SGHVS, CDR2 FQNEAQ. The CDR3 totals 16 residues. The CDR3 loop is CASSPRLAAQYNEQFF. CDR3 nucleotide sequence: TGTGCCAGCAGCCCCAGACTAGCGGCCCAATACAATGAGCAGTTCTTC.

The chain has TRBV21-1 and TRBJ1-2; the tabulated D call, TRBD1, remains unverified against the DNA. TRBV21-1 is deemed a pseudogene. This CDR3 has 15 amino acids. The CDR3 loop reads CASTCVTGGAAGYTF. The CDR3, as DNA: TGTGCCAGCACGTGTGTGACAGGGGGCGCGGCTGGCTACACCTTC.

The chain joins TRBV30 to TRBJ2-2; 8 nucleotides agree with TRBD1. The CDR3 totals 15 residues. The V gene end was trimmed by 2 bases and the J gene end by 4 bases; junction bases not matched to a gene: 6. Per the germline V gene, CDR1 is GTSNPN and CDR2 is SVGIG (reference sequence). In DNA, the CDR3 is TGTGCCTGGAGTCCGCAGGGGGCAAGCACCGGGGAGCTGTTTTTT. It yields the protein CAWSPQGASTGELFF. Drawing the rest from reference TRBV30 and TRBJ2-2, the complete variable domain is SQTIHQWPATLVQPVGSPLSLECTVEGTSNPNLYWYRQAAGRGLQLLFYSVGIGQISSEVPQNLSASRPQDRQFILSSKKLLLSDSGFYLCAWSPQGASTGELFFGEGSRLTVL.

CDR3 DNA sequence: TGCGCCAGCAGCCAAGACCGAAGGGGGACGAAAAAACTGTTTTTT. It yields the protein CASSQDRRGTKKLFF. This chain joins TRBV4-1 and TRBJ1-4, with D perhaps matching TRBD1 (6 bases). Germline CDR1 is MGHRA and CDR2 is YSYEKL. Trimming took 0 bases from V and 9 from J, leaving 14 bases between them. The CDR3 runs to 15 residues.

The genes are TRBV28 and TRBJ2-7; tentatively, D is TRBD2 (10 bases). Germline CDR1 MDHEN, CDR2 SYDVKM. The germline V and J ends were trimmed by 3 bases and 2 bases, with 20 bases remaining between them. The CDR3 runs 17 residues. The CDR3: CASSFSGGTGYTYEQYF. The CDR3 DNA follows: TGTGCCAGCAGTTTTAGCGGGGGGACAGGGTACACCTACGAGCAGTACTTC.

This chain links TRBV29-1 with TRBJ1-2, with D hard to call. This CDR3 contains 11 residues. Germline CDR1 is SQVTM and CDR2 is ANQGSEA. V gave up 6 bases and J gave up 6 bases, with 11 bases separating them. The CDR3 DNA is TGCAGCGTCAAGCACGTGGATGGCTACACCTTC. As protein: CSVKHVDGYTF.

The genes are TRBV4-1 and TRBJ1-2; perhaps TRBD1 as D (6 bases). There are 16 residues in the CDR3. The V gene's germline CDR1 is MGHRA and CDR2 YSYEKL. Trimming took 0 bases from V and 4 from J, leaving 15 bases between them. Written as DNA, the CDR3 is TGCGCCAGCAGCCAAGATTCGGGGGGCGCGTCCTATGGCTACACCTTC. This gives the protein CASSQDSGGASYGYTF.

The chain links TRBV4-1 to TRBJ2-5; 8 bases agree with TRBD2. Trimming cost V 4 bases and J 3 bases; bases outside gene matches: 4. Germline-derived CDR1 and CDR2 are MGHRA and YSYEKL. This CDR3 spans 14 amino acids. The CDR3 is CASSLILAEETQYF. CDR3 DNA sequence: TGCGCCAGCAGCCTCATACTAGCGGAAGAGACCCAGTACTTC.

This clone was seen repeatedly, ten times or more. Distinct nucleotide sequences in the sample also encode this CDR3. The chain has TRBV29-1 and TRBJ1-2; a weak D match, TRBD1 (5 bases). Trimming left V 1 base short and J 8 bases short, with 11 bases between. CDR3 length equals 12 residues. From germline, CDR1 is SQVTM and CDR2 ANQGSEA. CDR3 DNA: TGCAGCGTTGAAGGGGGAGGGACGGGCTACACCTTC. Amino acids: CSVEGGGTGYTF.

The V and J genes are TRBV9 and TRBJ1-4; 7 positions match TRBD1. The germline CDR1 and CDR2 sequences are SGDLS and YYNGEE. The junction had 6 bases not matched to a gene; V was cut back by 4 bases and J by 6 bases. The CDR3 extends over 14 amino acids. This CDR3 reads CASSKQGKDEKLFF. The CDR3, as DNA: TGTGCCAGCAGCAAACAGGGGAAGGATGAAAAACTGTTTTTT.

This clone showed up just once. The chain recombines TRBV6-1 with TRBJ2-7, with D possibly TRBD2 on 6 matching bases. V was trimmed by 2 bases and J by 2 bases, leaving 10 bases between them. CDR3 length: 14 amino acids. Germline lookup yields CDR1 MNHNS and CDR2 SASEGT. In nucleotides, the CDR3 is TGTGCCAGCAGTGAATCGGGCGGGGCCTACGAGCAGTACTTC. Translated, it gives CASSESGGAYEQYF.

The chain couples TRBV10-3 to TRBJ1-2; TRBD1 agrees at 9 bases. V was pared by 3 bases and J by 4 bases, with 6 bases of the junction left unmatched. CDR1 is ENHRY and CDR2 is SYGVKD in the germline V gene. This CDR3 comprises 15 residues. Here the CDR3 reads CAISERTGEGYGYTF. Written as DNA, the CDR3 is TGTGCCATCAGTGAAAGGACAGGGGAGGGCTATGGCTACACCTTC.

In this sample, this clone turned up a few times. The chain couples TRBV5-6 to TRBJ2-5; possibly TRBD1 for D (5 bases). The CDR3 covers 13 residues. CDR1 SGHDT and CDR2 YYEEEE come from the germline V gene. V lost 4 bases and J lost 2, with 9 bases in between. CDR3: CASSQGAQETQYF. The CDR3 DNA follows: TGTGCCAGCAGCCAAGGGGCTCAAGAGACCCAGTACTTC.

The chain joins TRBV29-1 to TRBJ1-2; D is uncertain. The length of the CDR3 is 10 residues. Germline CDR1 SQVTM, CDR2 ANQGSEA. V gave up 7 bases and J gave up 5 bases, with 8 bases separating them. The CDR3 sequence: CSADEYGYTF. CDR3 DNA sequence: TGCAGCGCTGACGAGTATGGCTACACCTTC. Filled out from reference TRBV29-1 and TRBJ1-2, the complete variable domain reads SAVISQKPSRDICQRGTSLTIQCQVDSQVTMMFWYRQQPGQSLTLIATANQGSEATYESGFVIDKFPISRPNLTFSTLTVSNMSPEDSSIYLCSADEYGYTFGSGTRLTVV.

V and J are TRBV9 and TRBJ1-1; no definite D call. V gave up 4 bases and J gave up 2 bases, with 6 bases separating them. The length of the CDR3 is 12 residues. The germline V gene encodes CDR1 SGDLS and CDR2 YYNGEE. CDR3 nucleotide sequence: TGTGCCAGCAGCAGCTCAAACACTGAAGCTTTCTTT. Protein sequence: CASSSSNTEAFF. Combining the CDR3 with reference TRBV9 and TRBJ1-1 gives the whole variable domain DSGVTQTPKHLITATGQRVTLRCSPRSGDLSVYWYQQSLDQGLQFLIQYYNGEERAKGNILERFSAQQFPDLHSELNLSSLELGDSALYFCASSSSNTEAFFGQGTRLTVV.

The chain combines TRBV19 with TRBJ2-7; TRBD1 matches 7 bases. Germline lookup yields CDR1 LNHDA and CDR2 SQIVND (reference sequence). V lost 5 bases and J lost 0; bases outside the gene matches: 7. This CDR3 region has 15 residues. CDR3: CASSLRGQFSYEQYF. CDR3 DNA sequence: TGTGCCAGTAGTTTGAGGGGACAGTTCTCCTACGAGCAGTACTTC.

The chain links TRBV28 to TRBJ1-3; no reliable D call. Germline V gene sequence: CDR1 MDHEN, CDR2 SYDVKM. V was trimmed by 0 bases and J by 4 bases, leaving 16 bases between them. The CDR3 length is 17 residues. This CDR3 is CASSLWGRSGAGNTIYF. The CDR3 region has the DNA TGTGCCAGCAGTTTATGGGGAAGGTCGGGAGCGGGAAACACCATATATTTT.

V gene TRBV7-2 combines with J gene TRBJ1-3; weak D call: TRBD1 (6 bases). The CDR3 has 15 residues. CDR1 is SGHTA and CDR2 is FQGNSA in the germline V gene. V shed 1 base and J shed 2 bases, with 9 bases lying between them. CDR3 sequence reads: CASSLDPGAGNTIYF. The CDR3, as DNA: TGTGCCAGCAGCTTAGATCCAGGGGCTGGAAACACCATATATTTT. Looking up the rest from reference TRBV7-2 and TRBJ1-3 gives the full variable domain: GAGVSQSPSNKVTEKGKDVELRCDPISGHTALYWYRQSLGQGLEFLIYFQGNSAPDKSGLPSDRFSAERTGGSVSTLTIQRTQQEDSAVYLCASSLDPGAGNTIYFGEGSWLTVV.

The genes are TRBV4-2 and TRBJ1-1; TRBD1 matches 7 bases. In germline, CDR1 is LGHNA, CDR2 YNFKEQ. The CDR3 has 15 amino acids. V lost 4 bases to trimming and J lost 1 base; unmatched junction nucleotides: 6. In nucleotides, the CDR3 is TGTGCCAGCAGCCCATACAGGGGATCGAACACTGAAGCTTTCTTT. It specifies CASSPYRGSNTEAFF.